The rows below give T cell receptor beta chains drawn from one sample of a study of OX40 agonist ivuxolimab in advanced cancers. Sequenced by immunoSEQ multiplex PCR; TCRdb stores in-frame clones only, minus some. The sample includes about 50,000 clones, 70% to 90% of them seen just once. Source: CD4+ or CD8+ T cells sorted from blood, taken in a trial of the OX40 agonist ivuxolimab. Receptor source: an adult with an advanced solid tumor such as melanoma, head and neck, liver or kidney cancer. The CDR3 runs from the conserved cysteine through the conserved F or W. D genes are given only for firm matches. Clone sizes are given selectively: once, few, many, or a class where the clone is expanded.

j_call d_call clone_size v_call cdr3_nt cdr3_aa
TRBJ1-6 NA NA TRBV6-5 TGTGCCAGCAACTTAGGGGTGGGGGGAAATTCACCCCTCCACTTT CASNLGVGGNSPLHF
TRBJ2-3 TRBD2 NA TRBV7-9 TGTGCCAGCAGCTTAAGGCGGGGGGAGGATACGCAGTATTTT CASSLRRGEDTQYF
TRBJ2-1 TRBD1 NA TRBV7-9 TGTGCCAGCAGCACCTCTACCGGACAGGGCGCCTACAATGAGCAGTTCTTC CASSTSTGQGAYNEQFF
TRBJ2-1 TRBD2 medium-sized TRBV6-4 TGTGCCAGCAGTGACTCGACTAGCGGGGGGGCCAATGAGCAGTTCTTC CASSDSTSGGANEQFF
TRBJ1-4 NA NA TRBV5-4 TGTGCCAGCAGCCTTGAGGGGCCTAATGAAAAACTGTTTTTT CASSLEGPNEKLFF
TRBJ2-7 NA once TRBV25-1 TGTGCCAGCAGTGGCGCATACAGGACAGCTTCGCCCTACGAGCAGTACTTC CASSGAYRTASPYEQYF
TRBJ2-1 NA NA TRBV6-1 TGTGCCAGCAGTGAGACGGGCATGTACAATGAGCAGTTCTTC CASSETGMYNEQFF
TRBJ2-7 NA NA TRBV19 TGTGCCAGTTCCCCTGGGGAGGGGGACTACGAGCAGTACTTC CASSPGEGDYEQYF
TRBJ1-1 NA NA TRBV5-6 TGTGCCAGCAGCTTTTCAGGCACTGAAGCTTTCTTT CASSFSGTEAFF
TRBJ2-2 NA once TRBV9 TGTGCCAGCAGCGTAGTGAGCACCGGGGAGCTGTTTTTT CASSVVSTGELFF
TRBJ1-1 NA NA TRBV12-5 TGTGCTAGTGGTTTGGGGACAGTTGAAGCTTTCTTT CASGLGTVEAFF
TRBJ2-1 NA NA TRBV7-8 TGTGCCAGCAGCCAAGGTTCCTACAATGAGCAGTTCTTC CASSQGSYNEQFF
TRBJ2-3 TRBD2 NA TRBV14 TGTGCCAGCAGTGCGGGGGGACTCACAGATACGCAGTATTTT CASSAGGLTDTQYF
TRBJ2-7 NA NA TRBV30 TGTGCCTGGAGTCCATCATACGAGCAGTACTTC CAWSPSYEQYF
TRBJ2-2 NA NA TRBV7-7 TGTGCCAGCAGCTTAGGCGGACAATTCTATTCCGGGGAGCTGTTTTTT CASSLGGQFYSGELFF
TRBJ1-1 NA NA TRBV19 TGTGCCAGTAGTATAGGAACAGAGAACACTGAAGCTTTCTTT CASSIGTENTEAFF
TRBJ2-7 NA NA TRBV7-6 TGTGCCAGCAGCGCCGCCGGCAGGGGGGGCTACGAGCAGTACTTC CASSAAGRGGYEQYF
TRBJ1-5 NA few TRBV19 TGTGCCAGCCTTGGGGGTTACAATCAGCCCCAGCATTTT CASLGGYNQPQHF